This T cell receptor beta chain stems from a study of blood T cell repertoires in COVID-19. In the study overall: Acute and convalescent COVID-19 specimens originated in the United States, Italy and Spain. T cells, B-cell-depleted T cells, or PBMCs supplied cDNA or gDNA.

In the study's own analysis: Nucleated cell number was recorded as an estimate derived from reference gene primer amplification. Libraries were prepared by immunoSEQ multiplex PCR; TCRdb keeps only in-frame clonotypes and omits some of them. The V and J calls and clone size were taken over from that table, and D and trimming were inferred from the DNA. This sample yields a few hundred thousand clones, of which roughly nine tenths are seen a single time; 8.5% to 10% belongs to the top ten. This CDR3 region has 14 residues. V dropped 5 bases and J dropped 4 bases, with 14 bases sitting between them. From germline, CDR1 is SGHTA and CDR2 FQGNSA.

The sample consisted of peripheral blood. This receptor was identified in a man in his forties or fifties who had recovered from COVID-19. This rearrangement joins TRBV7-2 to TRBJ1-1, with D unclear. CDR3 coding DNA: TGTGCCAGCAGCGGCAGAAGCCGGGTCACTGAAGCTTTCTTT. Its protein product is CASSGRSRVTEAFF.